What follows describes a single TCR beta chain. Its specificity is unknown. The source of the sample is a study of T cells in Graves' hyperthyroidism and ophthalmopathy. There were TCR beta CDR3 regions amplified from RNA transcripts. RT-PCR in the first round (using the HTBI primer set) targeted the TCR CDR3. TCRdb itself ran the multiplex PCR reads through MiXCR, one entry per CDR3 protein. Of some 720,000 distinct CDR3 sequences in the sample, about 15% were seen once. This CDR3 has 15 amino acids. Germline-derived CDR1 and CDR2 are SGHNT and YYREEE (reference sequence). Between the trimmed V and J ends, which lost 0 bases and 7 bases, there was a span of 15 bases. The definition of stable Graves' hyperthyroidism was no ophthalmopathy progression within 18 months. Uncontrolled infection, other autoimmune disease, pregnancy or lactation disqualified patients from enrolment. The PBMCs had their origin in approximately 10 ml of fresh peripheral blood.

Points from the study as a whole: Ophthalmopathy onset followed model prediction by a median around six months.

This receptor was taken from a young man with Graves' hyperthyroidism. The specimen was blood. The V and J genes are TRBV5-4 and TRBJ2-3; D uncertain. In DNA form, the CDR3 reads TGTGCCAGCAGCTTGGGGGCCGCGACCCTTAATACGCAGTATTTT. Translating gives CASSLGAATLNTQYF. Variable domain in full (rest from reference TRBV5-4 and TRBJ2-3): ETGVTQSPTHLIKTRGQQVTLRCSSQSGHNTVSWYQQALGQGPQFIFQYYREEENGRGNFPPRFSGLQFPNYSSELNVNALELDDSALYLCASSLGAATLNTQYFGPGTRLTVL.